This entry is about one T cell receptor beta chain. Its antigen is unknown. Libraries of bulk TCR were made by previously described methods (with listed TCR primers). MiXCR, run by TCRdb on the PCR reads, gives a single entry per CDR3 protein. The repertoire holds 300,000 to 400,000 distinct CDR3 sequences, with over 20% as singletons. This entry belongs to a study of molecular identifiers for immune sequencing clone quantification. Isolation of naive CD8 T cells was achieved by sorting on a CD8+CD4-CCR7+CD45RA+ phenotype. General observations from the study: Single-cell amounts of spiked Jurkat TCR RNA were reportedly detectable among fewer than 1.3 million naive cells. Effector cells had over 99% of their molecules in clones above 20 RNA copies, while naive cells had under 1%.

Germline trimming cut 0 bases from V and 2 bases from J; bases unmatched to any gene: 2. CDR1 KGHSH and CDR2 LQKENI come from the germline V gene. There are 15 residues in the CDR3. This clonotype was sampled from a human donor in good health. Some libraries in this study had Jurkat cell RNA spiked in. V gene TRBV18 combines with J gene TRBJ2-7; 9 bases line up with TRBD1. The sequenced sample was naive CD8+ T cells from blood, with Jurkat cell RNA spiked in. As for subset: FACS-sorted CD8+CD4-CCR7+CD45RA+ naive T cells. CDR3 protein: CASSPPGQGPYEQYF. CDR3 DNA: TGTGCCAGCTCACCACCGGGACAGGGCCCCTACGAGCAGTACTTC.